The rows below give T cell receptor beta chains drawn from one sample of a study of regulatory T cells in long-lasting Graves disease. TCRdb passed the multiplex PCR reads through MiXCR, listing each CDR3 protein once. The top ten hold about 19% of the sample, which has a few hundred thousand distinct CDR3 sequences, roughly 17% seen once. The sample also formed part of further work on T cells in Graves' hyperthyroidism and ophthalmopathy.

The specimen comprised peripheral blood mononuclear cells (PBMCs), sampled at new diagnosis, from a patient treated with antithyroid drugs. The receptors shown here come from a woman aged 18-29 years with Graves disease. The CDR3 runs from the conserved cysteine through the conserved F or W. The order of the fields is V gene, J gene, D gene, clone size, CDR3 protein, CDR3 DNA. A D gene is named only where the DNA matches it firmly. Rows may omit the clone size; those that give it use once, few, many or a size class.

TRBV29-1	TRBJ2-7	.	many	CSVRKRGEGAYEQYF	TGCAGCGTTCGAAAGAGGGGGGAAGGAGCCTACGAGCAGTACTTC
TRBV19	TRBJ1-6	.	.	CASSTQRPGFSSYNSPLHF	TGTGCCAGTAGTACACAACGACCGGGATTCAGCTCCTATAATTCACCCCTCCACTTT
TRBV28	TRBJ1-1	.	many	CASSKRGGLGTEAFF	TGTGCCAGCAGTAAAAGGGGGGGGTTAGGCACTGAAGCTTTCTTT
TRBV7-9	TRBJ2-2	.	.	CASSLVGMPTGELFF	TGTGCCAGCAGCTTAGTTGGGATGCCCACCGGGGAGCTGTTTTTT
TRBV7-9	TRBJ1-1	.	many	CASSPRAESTEAFF	TGTGCCAGCAGCCCTAGGGCTGAAAGTACTGAAGCTTTCTTT
TRBV6-2/TRBV6-3	TRBJ1-3	.	.	CASRPEGGSGNTIYF	TGTGCCAGCAGACCCGAGGGGGGCTCTGGAAACACCATATATTTT
TRBV4-2	TRBJ1-2	.	.	CASSQEVTARSGYTF	TGTGCCAGCAGCCAAGAGGTAACGGCAAGAAGTGGCTACACCTTC
TRBV20-1	TRBJ2-1	.	once	CSLQGPGDEQFF	TGCAGTCTCCAGGGGCCGGGGGATGAGCAGTTCTTC
TRBV12-3/TRBV12-4	TRBJ2-5	TRBD1	many	CASSRGSETQYF	TGTGCCAGCAGCAGGGGGAGTGAGACCCAGTACTTC
TRBV18	TRBJ1-2	.	many	CASSPPATPPPRYGYTF	TGTGCCAGCTCACCACCGGCGACTCCGCCGCCACGTTATGGCTACACCTTC
TRBV9	TRBJ1-4	.	few	CASSPSAFDFGEKLFF	TGTGCCAGCAGCCCCTCAGCCTTTGACTTTGGAGAAAAACTGTTTTTT
TRBV5-1	TRBJ2-1	TRBD2	many	CASSGASTSGSNEQFF	TGCGCCAGCAGCGGGGCCTCGACTAGCGGTAGCAATGAGCAGTTCTTC
TRBV14	TRBJ1-2	.	many	CASSQDIRGVRDGYTF	TGTGCCAGCAGCCAAGATATCCGGGGGGTTCGGGATGGCTACACCTTC
TRBV2	TRBJ1-5	.	many	CASSAAQGGQPQHF	TGTGCCAGCAGTGCTGCGCAGGGAGGACAGCCCCAGCATTTT
TRBV12-3/TRBV12-4	TRBJ2-2	.	many	CASSRDFGTSTGELFF	TGTGCCAGCAGTCGGGATTTCGGGACATCCACCGGGGAGCTGTTTTTT
TRBV2	TRBJ1-2	.	many	CASSEKPNYGYTF	TGTGCCAGCAGTGAAAAGCCTAACTATGGCTACACCTTC
TRBV4-1	TRBJ2-3	TRBD1	few	CASSFGTEGADTQYF	TGCGCCAGCAGCTTCGGGACAGAAGGGGCAGATACGCAGTATTTT
TRBV20-1	TRBJ2-3	.	many	CSASPVPGQPGDTQYF	TGCAGTGCTAGTCCCGTGCCGGGCCAACCAGGGGATACGCAGTATTTT
TRBV11-2	TRBJ2-1	.	.	CASSPNHNEQFF	TGTGCCAGCAGCCCCAACCACAATGAGCAGTTCTTC
TRBV12-3/TRBV12-4	TRBJ2-3	TRBD1	many	CASSLVGGRTDTQYF	TGTGCCAGCAGTTTAGTAGGGGGCCGCACAGATACGCAGTATTTT
TRBV2	TRBJ2-3	.	many	CASSAQVPPDTQYF	TGTGCCAGCAGTGCCCAAGTCCCACCAGATACGCAGTATTTT
TRBV7-6	TRBJ2-2	TRBD2	.	CASIPQTSGGLNTGELFF	TGTGCCAGCATCCCACAGACTAGCGGGGGCCTGAACACCGGGGAGCTGTTTTTT
TRBV28	TRBJ2-3	.	few	CASSAYRDGNTDTQYF	TGTGCCAGCAGTGCCTACCGGGACGGGAACACAGATACGCAGTATTTT
TRBV9	TRBJ2-7	TRBD1	few	CASSVGGQGYEQYF	TGTGCCAGCAGCGTAGGGGGACAGGGTTACGAGCAGTACTTC